The present entry profiles one T cell receptor (beta chain) with its context. Sequencing was performed with immunoSEQ multiplex PCR; in TCRdb, only in-frame clones are kept and a portion is missing. The data contain roughly 640,000 clones, 74% of them seen just once; the ten biggest clones take up approximately 1.6%. This CDR3 has 11 residues. Trimming cost V 4 bases and J 7 bases, with 10 bases left between them. Germline CDR1 reads GTSNPN; CDR2 reads SVGIG (reference sequence). This sample is drawn from a study of shared clonotypes between healthy human individuals. Study donors comprised healthy, HIV-negative adults devoid of recent acute infection or vaccination.

The TCR originated in a woman aged 25 to 45 in good health. The specimen was memory CD4+ T cells sorted from blood. Subset described: CD45RA-negative fraction. The chain couples TRBV30 to TRBJ2-5; D gene unclear. The CDR3 DNA reads as TGTGCCTGGACCTATGGGCGGACCCAGTACTTC. The encoded protein is CAWTYGRTQYF.